This T cell receptor beta chain was recovered during a study of Ad26.COV2.S vaccination and SARS-CoV-2 variants. Using immunoSEQ multiplex PCR, the repertoire was profiled, and TCRdb retains in-frame clones only, with some absent. The sample has more than 400,000 clones; 92% are singletons. Stated treatment: roughly 18 received Ad26.COV2.S at low or high dose, single or two shots; about 5 received placebo; per-sample allocation not given. Sampling happened 63 days after the first vaccine or placebo injection. Ad26 vector vaccine expressed Wuhan-strain SARS-CoV-2 spike. This clone was observed a single time. V dropped 8 bases and J dropped 5; count of bases not matched to a gene: 2. The germline CDR1 and CDR2 sequences are MNHEY and SVGAGI. This CDR3 spans 13 amino acids.

Sequenced material: peripheral blood, taken in a trial of Ad26.COV2.S vaccine versus placebo. This clonotype was obtained from a person aged 18 to 65 who received the Ad26.COV2.S COVID-19 vaccine or a placebo. The chain couples TRBV6-5 to TRBJ1-5; 11 nucleotides match TRBD1. CDR3 nucleotide sequence: TGTGCCAGCGGACAGGGGGCATATCAGCCCCAGCATTTT. Translated: CASGQGAYQPQHF.